The 29 T cell receptor beta chains in this list originate from one sample, sequenced in a study of blood T cell repertoires in COVID-19. Clones were sequenced by immunoSEQ multiplex PCR, and TCRdb holds only the in-frame ones, with some missing. The sample lists about 190,000 clones, 70% to 85% seen once, with roughly 3.2% in the top ten. The sample comprised PBMCs or T cells enriched from blood (not recorded which). The receptors stem from a woman aged 30 to 39 who had recovered from COVID-19.

The chain couples TRBV6-4 to TRBJ1-1, with 7 bases identical to TRBD1. V shed 2 bases, J shed 2 bases, and the junction held 17 bases outside the gene matches. This CDR3 spans 19 amino acids. Germline V gives CDR1 MRHNA, CDR2 SNTAGT. The CDR3 region is CASSDPDWAPQGLNTEAFF. In nucleotides, the CDR3 is TGTGCCAGCAGTGACCCAGATTGGGCCCCACAGGGGCTTAACACTGAAGCTTTCTTT.

The rearrangement joins TRBV19 to TRBJ2-4; the match to TRBD2 covers 7 bases. V was clipped by 0 bases and J by 6 bases; unmatched bases: 5. This CDR3 contains 15 residues. From germline, CDR1 is LNHDA and CDR2 SQIVND (reference sequence). The CDR3 here is CASSIEPTSRNIQYF. The CDR3 nucleotides read TGTGCCAGTAGTATAGAGCCGACTAGCAGAAACATTCAGTACTTC.

This clone turned up a few times. The chain uses TRBV27 and TRBJ2-1; 9 bases fit TRBD2. V shed 5 bases and J 4 bases; nucleotides not matched to a gene: 9. Germline loops: CDR1 MNHEY, CDR2 SMNVEV (reference sequence). The CDR3 length is 16 residues. CDR3 residues: CASSPEGAGGYNEQFF. CDR3 bases: TGTGCCAGCAGTCCCGAGGGGGCGGGAGGGTACAATGAGCAGTTCTTC.

Notes on this clone: Other DNA sequences in this specimen translate into the identical CDR3. The chain is built from TRBV3-1 (or the pseudogene TRBV3-2) and TRBJ1-1; unclear D gene. The length of the CDR3 is 13 residues. V lost 1 base to trimming and J lost 3 bases, with 6 bases between them. Germline V gives CDR1 LGHDT, CDR2 YNNKEL (reference sequence). The CDR3 nucleotides are TGTGCCAGCAGCCAAGCGAGGGACACTGAAGCTTTCTTT. As protein: CASSQARDTEAFF.

The rearrangement joins TRBV30 to TRBJ2-7; TRBD1 aligns across 8 bases. The germline CDR1 and CDR2 sequences are GTSNPN and SVGIG (reference sequence). Losses at the gene ends were 3 bases for V and 2 bases for J; bases not matched to a gene: 6. The CDR3 is made up of 14 amino acids. CDR3: CAWRMTGVTYEQYF. CDR3 DNA sequence: TGTGCCTGGAGAATGACAGGGGTAACCTACGAGCAGTACTTC.

V and J are TRBV6-5 and TRBJ2-7; 9 nucleotides match TRBD1. The J segment lost 5 bases and the V segment lost 7 bases, leaving 9 bases of the junction unmatched. The CDR3 has 14 residues. Germline V gene lookup returns CDR1 MNHEY and CDR2 SVGAGI. CDR3 coding DNA: TGTGCCAGCACCAAGACAGGGGGGCCCGACGAGCAGTACTTC. This encodes CASTKTGGPDEQYF.

This CDR3 reads CASSYSSGAREQYV. The CDR3 nucleotides read TGTGCCAGCAGTTACTCTAGCGGGGCGAGAGAGCAGTACGTC. The chain is built from TRBV6-2 or TRBV6-3 and TRBJ2-7; TRBD2 aligns across 8 bases. Germline CDR1 MNHEY, CDR2 SVGEGT. Trimming at V came to 0 bases and at J to 7 bases, leaving 5 bases not matched to a gene. The CDR3 sequence is 14 residues long.

This chain uses TRBV28 with TRBJ1-2; 8 positions agree with TRBD1. The CDR3 runs to 14 residues. V gave up 2 bases and J gave up 8 bases; unmatched junction bases: 7. Germline lookup yields CDR1 MDHEN and CDR2 SYDVKM. The CDR3 DNA follows: TGTGCCAGCAGTTTAGGCGGACAGGGTTGGGGCTACACCTTC. Amino acids: CASSLGGQGWGYTF.

The chain recombines TRBV7-8 with TRBJ2-7; a weak D match, TRBD2 (6 bases). V was clipped by 4 bases and J by 3 bases, with 13 bases between them. Germline V gives CDR1 SGHVS, CDR2 FQNEAQ. The CDR3 runs to 14 residues. The CDR3 DNA sequence: TGTGCCAGCAGCTCGGCGGGGCAGGTCTACGAGCAGTACTTC. Translating it yields CASSSAGQVYEQYF. Drawing the rest from reference TRBV7-8 and TRBJ2-7, the complete variable domain is GAGVSQSPRYKVAKRGQDVALRCDPISGHVSLFWYQQALGQGPEFLTYFQNEAQLDKSGLPSDRFFAERPEGSVSTLKIQRTQQEDSAVYLCASSSAGQVYEQYFGPGTRLTVT.

This clone was counted a few times. This chain uses TRBV2 with TRBJ2-5; TRBD2 matches at 14 bases. The CDR3 is 17 residues long. The ends lost 4 bases at V and 5 bases at J; junction bases unmatched: 9. Germline V gene lookup returns CDR1 SNHLY and CDR2 FYNNEI. The DNA of the CDR3 is TGTGCCAGCAGTGGTACCGGGACTAGCGGGAGTGTGGAGACCCAGTACTTC. This codes for CASSGTGTSGSVETQYF.

The V call is TRBV11-3, the J call TRBJ2-7; D is possibly TRBD1 (5 bases). Germline-derived CDR1 and CDR2 are SGHNT and YENEEA. Trimming pared 5 bases from V and 2 bases from J, leaving 10 bases between. This CDR3 spans 13 amino acids. The DNA of the CDR3 is TGTGCCAGCAGCGCTACAGGAGCCTACGAGCAGTACTTC. Protein sequence: CASSATGAYEQYF.

The chain uses TRBV28 and TRBJ2-1, with 7 nucleotides matching TRBD1. The V segment lost 6 bases and the J segment 2 bases; nucleotides outside the gene matches: 10. Germline assignment: CDR1 MDHEN and CDR2 SYDVKM. The CDR3 is 16 residues long. The CDR3 nucleotides read TGTGCCAGCAGCATCCCGGGACAGCTAACCTACAATGAGCAGTTCTTC. This translates into CASSIPGQLTYNEQFF.

The chain is built from TRBV5-1 and TRBJ2-5, with 15 bases fitting TRBD2. The CDR3 totals 17 residues. CDR1 and CDR2 from the germline V gene are SGHRS and YFSETQ. Unmatched junction bases numbered 7, after V lost 3 bases and J lost 4 bases. In DNA, the CDR3 is TGCGCCAGCAGCTCCGGGACTAGCGGGGGGTGGGGAGAGACCCAGTACTTC. This encodes CASSSGTSGGWGETQYF.

The V and J genes are TRBV6-5 and TRBJ2-5; 8 bases are shared with TRBD1. The germline gives CDR1 MNHEY, CDR2 SVGAGI. The CDR3 is 13 amino acids. J lost 3 bases, V lost 6 bases, and 3 bases had no gene match. CDR3 in amino acids: CASRRTGKETQYF. The CDR3 DNA reads TGTGCCAGCAGACGGACAGGGAAAGAGACCCAGTACTTC.

The V and J genes are TRBV2 and TRBJ1-1; 7 nucleotides agree with TRBD1. The CDR3 runs to 11 residues. Germline loops: CDR1 SNHLY, CDR2 FYNNEI. The junction had 2 bases not matched to a gene; V was cut back by 7 bases and J by 6 bases. For the CDR3, the DNA is TGTGCCAGCACCAGGGGGGCTGAAGCTTTCTTT. Its translation: CASTRGAEAFF.

The chain combines TRBV15 with TRBJ1-4, with TRBD1 matching 7 bases. CDR1 LNHNV and CDR2 YYDKDF come from the germline V gene (reference sequence). Trimming cost V 1 base and J 8 bases; bases outside gene matches: 7. This CDR3 spans 15 amino acids. The DNA of the CDR3 is TGTGCCACCAGCAGAGGTTCGGCAGGGGGAGAAAAACTGTTTTTT. It yields the protein CATSRGSAGGEKLFF.

A note on this clone: Different DNA sequences within this sample yield the same CDR3. The rearrangement joins TRBV2 to TRBJ1-5; 9 bases are a match to TRBD1. Looked up from germline, CDR1 is SNHLY and CDR2 is FYNNEI. The CDR3 is 14 amino acids. J was trimmed by 7 bases and V by 3 bases; bases with no gene match: 4. CDR3 protein: CASSEGQGRQPQHF. DNA for the CDR3: TGTGCCAGCAGTGAGGGACAGGGCAGGCAGCCCCAGCATTTT.

This rearrangement joins TRBV6-5 to TRBJ1-1; possible D gene TRBD1, 5 bases. The CDR3 extends over 15 amino acids. The V end was cut by 1 base, the J end by 4 bases, with 13 bases between. The germline V gene has CDR1 MNHEY and CDR2 SVGAGI. CDR3 loop: CASSYLKGWGTEAFF. The CDR3 nucleotides read TGTGCCAGCAGTTACTTGAAGGGGTGGGGCACTGAAGCTTTCTTT.

The chain uses TRBV5-6 and TRBJ2-7; 9 nucleotides align to TRBD1. The CDR3 runs 14 residues. Germline trimming cut 5 bases from V and 3 bases from J; bases unmatched to any gene: 6. Germline lookup yields CDR1 SGHDT and CDR2 YYEEEE. DNA of the CDR3: TGTGCCAGCAGAATACAGGGGGCCGACTACGAGCAGTACGTC. The encoded protein is CASRIQGADYEQYV.

This chain uses TRBV9 with TRBJ2-5; 8 bases are shared with TRBD2. The V gene's germline CDR1 is SGDLS and CDR2 YYNGEE. The CDR3 consists of 15 residues. V gave up 4 bases and J gave up 5 bases; unmatched junction bases: 10. The CDR3 sequence is CASSSLAGGGETQYF. DNA of the CDR3: TGTGCCAGCAGCTCCTTAGCGGGCGGGGGGGAGACCCAGTACTTC.

The chain couples TRBV9 to TRBJ2-7; 8 bases line up with TRBD2. Trimming took 3 bases from V and 3 from J; bases not matched to a gene: 5. From germline, CDR1 is SGDLS and CDR2 YYNGEE. This CDR3 contains 14 residues. The CDR3 DNA reads as TGTGCCAGCAGCGGGCGGGAGGCCCACTACGAGCAGTACTTC. It yields the protein CASSGREAHYEQYF.

The rearrangement uses TRBV6-5 and TRBJ2-7, with 7 bases aligning to TRBD2. CDR3 length: 16 amino acids. CDR1 is MNHEY, CDR2 SVGAGI, per germline. V shed 2 bases, J shed 5 bases, and the junction held 12 bases outside the gene matches. The CDR3 nucleotides read TGTGCCAGCAGTTACCGGAGAGAAGGACTAGTCCACGAGCAGTACTTC. Translated, it gives CASSYRREGLVHEQYF.

The V gene is TRBV3-1 (or the pseudogene TRBV3-2), the J gene TRBJ2-2, with D possibly matching TRBD1 (6 bases). Germline CDR1 is LGHDT and CDR2 is YNNKEL (reference sequence). There are 14 residues in the CDR3. Trimming pared 3 bases from V and 3 bases from J, leaving 8 bases between. The CDR3 nucleotides read TGTGCCAGCAGCCATACAGGGTACACCGGGGAGCTGTTTTTT. Translating gives CASSHTGYTGELFF.

CDR3 DNA: TGTGCCAGCAGTTCCGGGGTGGGAGAAAAACTGTTTTTT. It is translated as CASSSGVGEKLFF. V is TRBV6-5 and J is TRBJ1-4; D uncertain. This CDR3 spans 13 amino acids. Germline V gene lookup returns CDR1 MNHEY and CDR2 SVGAGI. V gave up 4 bases and J gave up 8 bases, with 11 bases separating them.

The chain combines TRBV3-1 (or the pseudogene TRBV3-2) with TRBJ1-1; a possible D gene is TRBD1 (5 bases). The CDR3 covers 14 residues. Germline loops: CDR1 LGHDT, CDR2 YNNKEL (reference sequence). The V end lost 4 bases, the J end lost 1 base, and 10 bases lay between the germline ends. The CDR3 spells CASSPDGGNTEAFF. The CDR3 DNA follows: TGTGCCAGCAGCCCGGACGGGGGGAACACTGAAGCTTTCTTT.

This clone was observed once. The J gene is TRBJ1-5, the V gene TRBV7-3; 8 bases are a match to TRBD1. Germline loops: CDR1 SGHTA, CDR2 FQGTGA. V shed 0 bases and J 5 bases; nucleotides not matched to a gene: 3. The CDR3 runs 15 residues. In DNA, the CDR3 is TGTGCCAGCAGCTTAACGTCAGGGGGCGATCAGCCCCAGCATTTT. Encoded protein: CASSLTSGGDQPQHF.

The chain joins TRBV11-2 to TRBJ2-2; 11 bases align to TRBD2. V gave up 5 bases and J gave up 1 base; unmatched junction bases: 3. Germline values: CDR1 SGHAT, CDR2 FQNNGV. This CDR3 contains 16 residues. The CDR3 DNA reads TGTGCCAGCAGCCAGGGACTAGCGGTGAACACCGGGGAGCTGTTTTTT. Translation: CASSQGLAVNTGELFF.

The V and J genes are TRBV6-5 and TRBJ1-4; D may be TRBD1 (6 bases). This CDR3 has 13 residues. CDR1 and CDR2 (germline): MNHEY, SVGAGI. Trimming left V 8 bases short and J 7 bases short, with 14 bases between. The chain's CDR3 is CASEVRGREKLFF. In DNA form, the CDR3 reads TGTGCCAGCGAGGTCAGGGGACGTGAAAAACTGTTTTTT.

This clone was recorded a few times. The chain employs TRBV5-1 and TRBJ2-5; a weak D match, TRBD2 (5 bases). This CDR3 has 17 amino acids. Germline V gives CDR1 SGHRS, CDR2 YFSETQ. V lost 4 bases, J lost 0 bases, and 19 bases lay in between. The CDR3 coding sequence is TGCGCCAGCAGCAGACAAGGCGGACGGACTGACCAAGAGACCCAGTACTTC. Translation gives CASSRQGGRTDQETQYF.